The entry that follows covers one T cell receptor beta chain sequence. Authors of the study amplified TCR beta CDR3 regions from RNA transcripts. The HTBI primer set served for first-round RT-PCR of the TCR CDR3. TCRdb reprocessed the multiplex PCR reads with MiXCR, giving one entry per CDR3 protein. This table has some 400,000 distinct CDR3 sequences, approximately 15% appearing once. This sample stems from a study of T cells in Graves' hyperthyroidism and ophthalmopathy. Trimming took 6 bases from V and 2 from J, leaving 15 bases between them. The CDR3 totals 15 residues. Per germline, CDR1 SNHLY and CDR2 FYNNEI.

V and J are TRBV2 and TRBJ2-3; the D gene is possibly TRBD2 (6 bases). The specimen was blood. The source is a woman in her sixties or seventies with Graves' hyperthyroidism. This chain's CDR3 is CASSLRDSHTDTQYF. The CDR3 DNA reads TGTGCCAGCAGCCTCCGGGACTCACACACAGATACGCAGTATTTT.